These 25 T cell receptor beta chains came from one sample sequenced in a study of graft-versus-host responses after intestinal transplantation (dated by TCRdb to 2020 to 2023). The protocol used for the library was the immunoSEQ multiplex PCR assay. TCRdb's version of the immuneACCESS table is confined to in-frame rearrangements and falls short of the full clone set. An unresolved V gene accounts for under half of the shortfall where checked; the remainder is of unknown origin. In all, the sample holds tens of thousands of clones, and 91% of those were seen once. Roughly 4.5% of the sample is in the top ten clones. The specimen comprised PBMCs, sampled 524 days after transplant. The receptors originated from a human patient who received an intestinal transplant, so some T cells may come from the graft donor.

The chain has TRBV27 and TRBJ2-7; 7 nucleotides match TRBD1. This CDR3 is 15 amino acids long. Per the germline V gene, CDR1 is MNHEY and CDR2 is SMNVEV (reference sequence). Trimming removed 5 bases from V and 1 base from J; junction bases left unmatched: 8. This CDR3 reads CASSPLGQASYEQYF. CDR3 in DNA: TGTGCCAGCAGTCCTTTAGGACAGGCGTCCTACGAGCAGTACTTC.

CDR3 amino acids: CASSYSVREQFF. The CDR3 DNA reads as TGTGCCAGCAGTTACTCTGTACGCGAGCAGTTCTTC. This sequence joins TRBV6-6 and TRBJ2-1; D gene ambiguous. Trimming removed 0 bases at V and 10 bases at J, with 7 bases between. Germline V CDR1 and CDR2: MNHNY, SVGAGI (reference sequence). The CDR3 spans 12 residues.

The chain combines TRBV10-3 with TRBJ1-1, with 7 bases lining up with TRBD1. Trimming cost V 4 bases and J 4 bases; bases outside gene matches: 6. The CDR3 has 14 residues. Germline CDR1 and CDR2: ENHRY and SYGVKD. The CDR3 protein is CAISATGDSTEAFF. The DNA for the CDR3 is TGTGCCATCAGTGCAACAGGGGACAGCACTGAAGCTTTCTTT.

The chain carries TRBV5-5 and TRBJ1-2; unclear D gene. This CDR3 has 14 residues. Trimming left V 4 bases short and J 6 bases short, with 16 bases between. Germline values: CDR1 SGHKS, CDR2 YYEKEE (reference sequence). For the CDR3, the DNA is TGTGCCAGCAGCCCCCTCGGAAATGGCGATGGCTACACCTTC. The encoded protein is CASSPLGNGDGYTF.

This clone has just one count. The chain links TRBV6-5 to TRBJ2-5; 7 bases match TRBD2. There are 15 residues in the CDR3. V shed 4 bases and J 1 base; nucleotides not matched to a gene: 6. The germline V gene has CDR1 MNHEY and CDR2 SVGAGI. The CDR3 DNA sequence: TGTGCCAGCAGTTGGGTGGGAGGGATCCAAGAGACCCAGTACTTC. Its translation is CASSWVGGIQETQYF.

V and J are TRBV19 and TRBJ2-5; D may be TRBD1 (6 bases). Germline V gene lookup returns CDR1 LNHDA and CDR2 SQIVND (reference sequence). This CDR3 is 12 amino acids long. With 11 bases removed from V and 5 bases from J, the gap between germline ends came to 15 bases. In DNA form, the CDR3 reads TGTGCCGTCAAGGGGGAGAAGGAGACCCAGTACTTC. It is translated as CAVKGEKETQYF.

The CDR3 sequence is CATSRVTAGLGSYEQYF. The CDR3 DNA is TGTGCCACCAGCAGAGTCACAGCGGGACTTGGATCCTACGAGCAGTACTTC. The rearrangement links TRBV15 to TRBJ2-7; 7 nucleotides line up with TRBD2. From germline, CDR1 is LNHNV and CDR2 YYDKDF (reference sequence). The CDR3 contains 17 residues. J was trimmed by 1 base and V by 1 base; bases with no gene match: 10.

This chain links TRBV5-1 with TRBJ1-2; 8 bases line up with TRBD1. The germline V gene has CDR1 SGHRS and CDR2 YFSETQ. This CDR3 is built from 16 residues. The V gene end was trimmed by 0 bases and the J gene end by 1 base; junction bases not matched to a gene: 5. The CDR3 DNA reads as TGCGCCAGCAGCTTGGGAGACAGGGGTTATAACTATGGCTACACCTTC. The encoded protein is CASSLGDRGYNYGYTF.

The chain recombines TRBV19 with TRBJ1-1; 10 bases agree with TRBD1. V lost 6 bases to trimming and J lost 5 bases; unmatched junction nucleotides: 9. The germline CDR1 and CDR2 sequences are LNHDA and SQIVND (reference sequence). The CDR3 extends over 15 amino acids. The CDR3 loop reads CASRGLGQGYTEAFF. In DNA, the CDR3 is TGTGCCAGTAGGGGCCTGGGACAGGGGTATACTGAAGCTTTCTTT.

The genes are TRBV5-4 and TRBJ2-5, with 7 bases aligning to TRBD2. Germline V gene lookup returns CDR1 SGHNT and CDR2 YYREEE (reference sequence). There are 13 residues in the CDR3. After removal of 4 bases from V and 5 bases from J, the junction contained 5 bases not matched to a gene. In nucleotides, the CDR3 is TGTGCCAGCAGCGCCGGGAGGCCGGAGACCCAGTACTTC. This gives the protein CASSAGRPETQYF.

This clone appeared a few times. This rearrangement joins TRBV28 to TRBJ2-1; D is ambiguous. Germline V lookup: CDR1 MDHEN, CDR2 SYDVKM. The CDR3 covers 14 residues. Between the trimmed V and J ends, which lost 3 bases and 7 bases, there was a span of 13 bases. Written as DNA, the CDR3 is TGTGCCAGCAGTTTCTCTAGTGATTGGAATGAGCAGTTCTTC. As protein: CASSFSSDWNEQFF. The full variable domain, rest sourced from reference TRBV28 and TRBJ2-1, is DVKVTQSSRYLVKRTGEKVFLECVQDMDHENMFWYRQDPGLGLRLIYFSYDVKMKEKGDIPEGYSVSREKKERFSLILESASTNQTSMYLCASSFSSDWNEQFFGPGTRLTVL.

In this sample, this clone turned up once. The CDR3 is CASSLDRGRVYGYTF. CDR3 in DNA: TGCGCCAGCAGCTTGGACAGGGGAAGAGTCTATGGCTACACCTTC. The chain recombines TRBV5-1 with TRBJ1-2; TRBD1 matches at 7 bases. The CDR3 has 15 amino acids. CDR1 is SGHRS and CDR2 is YFSETQ in the germline V gene. J lost 4 bases, V lost 0 bases, and 6 bases had no gene match.

This clone was observed a single time. J is TRBJ2-1 and V is TRBV6-6; D may correspond to TRBD1 or TRBD2 (5 bases each). This CDR3 has 15 amino acids. Trimming removed 9 bases at V and 0 bases at J, with 15 bases between. CDR1 is MNHNY, CDR2 SVGAGI, per germline (reference sequence). As DNA, the CDR3 is TGTGCCAGTGCCGGGACGCCGAGCTCCTACAATGAGCAGTTCTTC. Residues: CASAGTPSSYNEQFF.

The chain recombines TRBV30 with TRBJ1-1; possibly TRBD1 for D (5 bases). Per the germline V gene, CDR1 is GTSNPN and CDR2 is SVGIG (reference sequence). This CDR3 spans 14 amino acids. V lost 0 bases and J 1 base, leaving 9 bases between the germline ends. The CDR3 is CAWSVQAGNTEAFF. The DNA of the CDR3 is TGTGCCTGGAGTGTACAGGCAGGGAACACTGAAGCTTTCTTT. The full variable domain, completed using reference TRBV30 and TRBJ1-1, is SQTIHQWPATLVQPVGSPLSLECTVEGTSNPNLYWYRQAAGRGLQLLFYSVGIGQISSEVPQNLSASRPQDRQFILSSKKLLLSDSGFYLCAWSVQAGNTEAFFGQGTRLTVV.

The V call is TRBV15, the J call TRBJ2-7; the D is unclear. Germline V CDR1 and CDR2: LNHNV, YYDKDF (reference sequence). V lost 0 bases, J lost 3 bases, and 9 bases lay in between. The CDR3 consists of 14 residues. The CDR3 DNA reads TGTGCCACCAGCAGAGAGAGCTACCGCTACGAGCAGTACTTC. Encoded protein: CATSRESYRYEQYF.

This clone was found once. The chain uses TRBV28 and TRBJ2-2; perhaps TRBD2 as D (5 bases). CDR1 MDHEN and CDR2 SYDVKM come from the germline V gene. The CDR3 is made up of 15 amino acids. Trimming cost V 2 bases and J 0 bases, with 7 bases left between them. CDR3 nucleotide sequence: TGTGCCAGCAGTTTAGAGGGTACGAACACCGGGGAGCTGTTTTTT. The encoded protein is CASSLEGTNTGELFF.

This sequence joins TRBV2 and TRBJ1-2, with D perhaps TRBD1 (5 bases). V was trimmed by 8 bases and J by 0 bases, leaving 10 bases between them. This CDR3 region has 13 residues. Germline V CDR1 and CDR2: SNHLY, FYNNEI. The CDR3 nucleotides read TGTGCCAGCCTGGGGCAAGCTAACTATGGCTACACCTTC. Its translation is CASLGQANYGYTF.

The J gene is TRBJ2-4, the V gene TRBV29-1; D is possibly TRBD1 or TRBD2 (6 bases each). Looked up from germline, CDR1 is SQVTM and CDR2 is ANQGSEA. V lost 1 base to trimming and J lost 7 bases, with 8 bases between them. The CDR3 spans 12 residues. The CDR3 bases are TGCAGCGTTGAAGTAGGGGGGAACATTCAGTACTTC. Encoded protein: CSVEVGGNIQYF.

This chain joins TRBV6-5 and TRBJ1-1; possibly TRBD1 for D (5 bases). This CDR3 has 13 residues. Germline V CDR1 and CDR2: MNHEY, SVGAGI. V lost 6 bases and J lost 0, with 8 bases in between. The CDR3 DNA is TGTGCCAGCAGCCCCAGGGTGAACACTGAAGCTTTCTTT. This codes for CASSPRVNTEAFF.

This chain connects TRBV6-1 to TRBJ2-7; 7 bases map to TRBD1. Germline V gene data show CDR1 as MNHNS and CDR2 as SASEGT. With V trimmed by 4 bases and J by 1 base, 4 bases remained unmatched. The CDR3 has 14 amino acids. CDR3 DNA: TGTGCCAGCAGTGCAGGGGACAGTTCCTACGAGCAGTACTTC. It is translated as CASSAGDSSYEQYF.

The CDR3 DNA sequence: TGTGCCAGCAGCCCGGACAGGGGGAGGACCTACGAGCAGTACTTC. This encodes CASSPDRGRTYEQYF. This chain links TRBV7-2 with TRBJ2-7, with 10 bases aligning to TRBD1. Germline loops: CDR1 SGHTA, CDR2 FQGNSA. V shed 5 bases, J shed 2 bases, and the junction held 6 bases outside the gene matches. The CDR3 has 15 amino acids.

V is TRBV10-3 and J is TRBJ2-1, with 13 bases aligning to TRBD2. With V trimmed by 9 bases and J by 5 bases, 10 bases remained unmatched. Germline CDR1 is ENHRY and CDR2 is SYGVKD. This CDR3 spans 16 amino acids. The CDR3 coding sequence is TGTGCCATAAAAAGGACTAGCGGGAGATGGGACAATGAGCAGTTCTTC. It is translated as CAIKRTSGRWDNEQFF.

The count of this clone is one. The chain's CDR3 is CASSYSDRGSYEQYF. CDR3 nucleotides: TGTGCCAGCAGTTACTCCGACAGGGGGAGCTACGAGCAGTACTTC. The V and J genes are TRBV6-5 and TRBJ2-7; 9 bases align to TRBD1. J lost 3 bases, V lost 0 bases, and 3 bases had no gene match. The CDR3 sequence is 15 residues long. CDR1 and CDR2 from the germline V gene are MNHEY and SVGAGI.

V usage is TRBV9 and J usage is TRBJ2-1, with a tentative D call TRBD2 (6 bases). CDR1 is SGDLS and CDR2 is YYNGEE in the germline V gene. The CDR3 is 16 amino acids. The V end was cut by 0 bases, the J end by 9 bases, with 19 bases between. Here the CDR3 reads CASSVGWGGKIGEQFF. The CDR3 coding sequence is TGTGCCAGCAGCGTAGGCTGGGGCGGGAAAATCGGTGAGCAGTTCTTC.

This clone was counted a single time. The chain uses TRBV28 and TRBJ1-2, with 9 bases that match TRBD1. The CDR3 contains 14 residues. Germline CDR1 and CDR2: MDHEN and SYDVKM. J gave up 8 bases and V 3 bases, and 7 bases lay outside the gene matches. The CDR3 DNA reads as TGTGCCAGCAGTTTCCCCACAGGGGGCAGGGGCTACACCTTC. Translation: CASSFPTGGRGYTF.